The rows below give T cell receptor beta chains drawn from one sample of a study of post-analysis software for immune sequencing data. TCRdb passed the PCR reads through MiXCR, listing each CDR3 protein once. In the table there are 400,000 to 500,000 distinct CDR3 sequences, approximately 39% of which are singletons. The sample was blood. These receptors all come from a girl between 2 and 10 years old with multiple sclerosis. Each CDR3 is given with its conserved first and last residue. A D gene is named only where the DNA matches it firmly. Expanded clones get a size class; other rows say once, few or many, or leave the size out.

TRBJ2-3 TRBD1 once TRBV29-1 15 TGCAGCCATGTGGACAGGGGTTTGGGCACAGATACGCAGTATTTT CSHVDRGLGTDTQYF
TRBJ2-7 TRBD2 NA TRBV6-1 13 TGTGCCAGCAAAATAGCGGGGTTCTACGAGCAGTACTTC CASKIAGFYEQYF
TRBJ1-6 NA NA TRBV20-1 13 TGCAGTGCTAGGGGCTTGGGGAATTCACCCCTCCACTTT CSARGLGNSPLHF
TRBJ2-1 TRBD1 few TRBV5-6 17 TGTGCCAGCAGCCCAATTCCCGGGACAGGGTACTACAATGAGCAGTTCTTC CASSPIPGTGYYNEQFF
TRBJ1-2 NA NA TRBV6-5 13 TGTGCCAGCAGTTCTCAGGCTCAGTGGGGCTACACCTTC CASSSQAQWGYTF
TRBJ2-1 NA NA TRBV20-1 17 TGCAGTGCTAGACCAGCGTTCACTGCGAAGTCACTTAATGAGCAGTTCTTC CSARPAFTAKSLNEQFF
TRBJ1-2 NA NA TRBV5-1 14 TGCGCCAGCGGGTCGGATGGAGCGACCTATGGCTACACCTTC CASGSDGATYGYTF
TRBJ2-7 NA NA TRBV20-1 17 TGCAGTGCTAGAGCCTCGCAGGGGCGGGAGATCTGGATCGAGCAGTACTTC CSARASQGREIWIEQYF
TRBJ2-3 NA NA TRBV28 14 TGTGCCAGCAGATATAGGCAGGGGACAGATACGCAGTATTTT CASRYRQGTDTQYF
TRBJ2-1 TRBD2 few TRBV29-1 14 TGCGGCGCGGCTAGCGGAATAGTCTACAATGAGCAGTTCTTC CGAASGIVYNEQFF
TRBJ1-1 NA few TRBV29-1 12 TGCAGCGTCGGTCGACAAGGCGCTGAAGCTTTCTTT CSVGRQGAEAFF
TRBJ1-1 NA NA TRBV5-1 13 TGCGCCAGCAGCTTTGAAGGGTTGGCTGAAGCTTTCTTT CASSFEGLAEAFF
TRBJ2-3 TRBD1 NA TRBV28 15 TGTGCCAGCAGTTCCCGGGACAGGGATAAAGATACGCAGTATTTT CASSSRDRDKDTQYF
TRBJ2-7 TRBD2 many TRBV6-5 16 TGTGCCAGCAGTTACCGAACGACTAGCTCCTCCTACGAGCAGTACTTC CASSYRTTSSSYEQYF
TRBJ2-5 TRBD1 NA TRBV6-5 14 TGTGCCAGCAGTCCGGACAGGCCCCTAATTAAGCAGTACTTC CASSPDRPLIKQYF